Sequencing of this T cell receptor (beta chain) was carried out in a study of T cell repertoires in cytomegalovirus infection (dated by TCRdb to between 2019 and 2020). Concerning the study at large: Because public TCR beta signatures pointed to carriage of CMV infection together with the matching HLA type, the HLA type of each donor mattered for the analysis. Results the study describes overall, beyond this receptor: The ex vivo response was dominated by HLA-C-restricted CMV-specific TCR beta clonotypes, which also provided the single most frequent clonotype in two of eight donors. Carriers of CMV infection plus the relevant HLA type were discriminated by the cumulative frequency of public TCR beta family members in the study cohort and in an independent approximately 400-donor cohort.

The instrument was an Illumina HiSeq 1500. TCRdb ran its own pipeline on the public reads, namely fastp trimming at Q25 and MiXCR clone calling, and kept in-frame beta chains. Rows with one shared CDR3 protein collapse into an entry with the most common genes and DNA. Across this sample there are around 740,000 distinct CDR3 sequences, with roughly 35% seen only once. Around 2.8% of the sample goes to the ten largest clones. Points on this clonotype: Its recognized antigen is unknown. No per-base quality is available; no much larger clone lies one base away.

The TCR was taken from a human donor in good health (CMV status not recorded). Some clones in this sample may be carry-over from other donors' samples. Sequences were obtained from PBMCs.

The CDR3 protein sequence reads: CASSTQGVGEQYF. In nucleotide form, the sequence is TGTGCCAGCAGTACACAGGGAGTAGGCGAGCAGTACTTC. The chain is assembled from TRBV6-5 and TRBJ2-7; TRBD1 is a weak D gene call, 6 bases matching. From the germline V gene, CDR1 is MNHEY and CDR2 is SVGAGI. V sheds 5 bases and J sheds 6 bases, leaving 14 bases between their ends. The CDR3 holds 13 amino acids from the cysteine to the phenylalanine. Only the CDR3 DNA stays, 39 bases, in frame from base 1.